Shown below are 20 T cell receptor beta chains from a single sample sequenced in a study of T cell responses to AZD1222 COVID-19 vaccine. The data were produced by immunoSEQ multiplex PCR, yet TCRdb's version contains in-frame clones alone and is incomplete. The table lists about 78,000 clones, almost 90% of them singletons. This sample comprised peripheral blood, obtained 28 days after the second AZD1222 dose. The receptor source for this set is an adult who received the AZD1222 COVID-19 vaccine.

Remarks on this clone: This specimen includes other DNA sequences encoding the same CDR3. The V and J genes are TRBV3-1 (or the pseudogene TRBV3-2) and TRBJ1-2; D is possibly TRBD1 (5 bases). The CDR3 length is 12 residues. CDR1 is LGHDT and CDR2 is YNNKEL in the germline V gene (reference sequence). V was cut by 6 bases and J by 5 bases, with 10 bases left in between. CDR3 coding DNA: TGTGCCAGCAGTCTCCGGGGGTATGGCTACACCTTC. Translated, it gives CASSLRGYGYTF.

The chain carries TRBV7-8 and TRBJ2-5; D call uncertain. The CDR3 sequence is 11 residues long. Germline V lookup: CDR1 SGHVS, CDR2 FQNEAQ. Between the trimmed V and J ends, which lost 6 bases and 9 bases, there was a span of 11 bases. The CDR3 is CASSPPGAQYF. CDR3 bases: TGTGCCAGCAGTCCACCCGGAGCCCAGTACTTC.

V is TRBV5-5 and J is TRBJ2-7; possibly TRBD1 for D (6 bases). The germline V and J ends were trimmed by 0 bases and 2 bases, with 12 bases remaining between them. This CDR3 region has 15 residues. The germline gives CDR1 SGHKS, CDR2 YYEKEE (reference sequence). For the CDR3, the DNA is TGTGCCAGCAGCTTGGTAGGCGACAGGACCTACGAGCAGTACTTC. Its translation: CASSLVGDRTYEQYF.

This chain links TRBV13 with TRBJ1-2, with TRBD1 matching over 11 bases. The CDR3 runs to 14 residues. Germline V gene sequence: CDR1 PRHDT, CDR2 FYEKMQ (reference sequence). The ends lost 5 bases at V and 4 bases at J; junction bases unmatched: 3. CDR3 residues: CASSEGTGGYGYTF. The CDR3 DNA follows: TGTGCCAGCAGCGAGGGGACAGGGGGCTATGGCTACACCTTC.

The V gene is TRBV7-2, the J gene TRBJ1-6; D call uncertain. Trimming shortened V by 1 base and J by 0 bases, and 4 bases separated the two germline ends. Germline CDR1 and CDR2: SGHTA and FQGNSA. CDR3 length: 15 residues. The DNA for the CDR3 is TGTGCCAGCAGCTTAGTATCCTCCTATAATTCACCCCTCCACTTT. Amino acids: CASSLVSSYNSPLHF. The variable domain in full, with the rest retrieved from reference TRBV7-2 and TRBJ1-6, is GAGVSQSPSNKVTEKGKDVELRCDPISGHTALYWYRQSLGQGLEFLIYFQGNSAPDKSGLPSDRFSAERTGGSVSTLTIQRTQQEDSAVYLCASSLVSSYNSPLHFGNGTRLTVT.

V is TRBV29-1 and J is TRBJ1-1; D unresolved. V was pared by 6 bases and J by 0 bases, with 11 bases between. Germline CDR1 SQVTM, CDR2 ANQGSEA. The CDR3 consists of 13 residues. The CDR3 is CSVEGLMNTEAFF. The CDR3 DNA reads as TGCAGCGTAGAGGGATTGATGAACACTGAAGCTTTCTTT.

This clone was counted once. CDR3 in DNA: TGTGCCAGTAGATTAACAGGGGGCGGGAGCACTGAAGCTTTCTTT. Protein product: CASRLTGGGSTEAFF. The chain joins TRBV19 to TRBJ1-1; TRBD1 matches at 9 bases. Per germline, CDR1 LNHDA and CDR2 SQIVND (reference sequence). CDR3 length: 15 amino acids. Germline trimming cut 6 bases from V and 4 bases from J; bases unmatched to any gene: 9.

The rearrangement uses TRBV5-5 and TRBJ1-1, with 8 bases identical to TRBD1. Germline assignment: CDR1 SGHKS and CDR2 YYEKEE (reference sequence). The CDR3 runs to 13 residues. Germline trimming cut 3 bases from V and 5 bases from J; bases unmatched to any gene: 3. CDR3 sequence (DNA): TGTGCCAGCAGCTGGGACAGGCGGACTGAAGCTTTCTTT. Residues: CASSWDRRTEAFF.

The chain links TRBV5-8 to TRBJ1-5, with TRBD1 identical over 8 bases. Germline values: CDR1 SGHTS, CDR2 YDEGEE. J gave up 0 bases and V 3 bases, and 11 bases lay outside the gene matches. The CDR3 sequence is 18 residues long. CDR3 DNA: TGTGCCAGCAGCTCCGACAGGGGCGCACTCAGTAGCAATCAGCCCCAGCATTTT. This codes for CASSSDRGALSSNQPQHF.

The chain employs TRBV2 and TRBJ2-7; 8 bases line up with TRBD2. The CDR3 is made up of 11 amino acids. Germline V gives CDR1 SNHLY, CDR2 FYNNEI. CDR3 in amino acids: CATGGTYEQYF. The CDR3 nucleotides are TGTGCGACGGGGGGGACTTACGAGCAGTACTTC.

V gene TRBV6-5 combines with J gene TRBJ2-7; the match to TRBD2 covers 7 bases. Germline V gives CDR1 MNHEY, CDR2 SVGAGI. There are 14 residues in the CDR3. J lost 4 bases, V lost 6 bases, and 9 bases had no gene match. The CDR3 region has the DNA TGTGCCAGCAGGCCTACCTTGGGGGGGTACGAGCAGTACTTC. Protein sequence: CASRPTLGGYEQYF.

This chain joins TRBV6-6 and TRBJ1-2; TRBD1 matches at 7 bases. With 10 bases clipped from V and 7 bases from J, the junction kept 9 bases outside the gene matches. The CDR3 contains 12 residues. Germline V lookup: CDR1 MNHNY, CDR2 SVGAGI (reference sequence). The CDR3 reads CATGTADSGYTF. In nucleotides, the CDR3 is TGTGCCACCGGGACAGCTGACAGTGGCTACACCTTC.

The chain recombines TRBV7-2 with TRBJ2-1; possibly TRBD1 for D (6 bases). The V gene's germline CDR1 is SGHTA and CDR2 FQGNSA. The V and J ends lost 6 bases and 6 bases respectively, with 9 bases between them. This CDR3 is 12 amino acids long. The CDR3: CASRDSVNEQFF. As DNA, the CDR3 is TGTGCCAGCAGGGACAGCGTCAATGAGCAGTTCTTC.

As DNA, the CDR3 is TGTGCCAGCAGCTTAGTCCAGGCAGGGGGCAACTATGGCTACACCTTC. Translated, it gives CASSLVQAGGNYGYTF. This chain links TRBV7-2 with TRBJ1-2, with 8 bases lining up with TRBD1. With V trimmed by 1 base and J by 2 bases, 6 bases remained unmatched. Germline assignment: CDR1 SGHTA and CDR2 FQGNSA. This CDR3 spans 16 amino acids. Filled out from reference TRBV7-2 and TRBJ1-2, the complete variable domain reads GAGVSQSPSNKVTEKGKDVELRCDPISGHTALYWYRQSLGQGLEFLIYFQGNSAPDKSGLPSDRFSAERTGGSVSTLTIQRTQQEDSAVYLCASSLVQAGGNYGYTFGSGTRLTVV.

A word on this clone: An end of the junction differs from the germline gene, which may be a read error. The gene calls are TRBV30 and TRBJ1-2, with TRBD1 matching 7 bases. There are 10 residues in the CDR3. Germline V gene lookup returns CDR1 GTSNPN and CDR2 SVGIG (reference sequence). The CDR3 bases are TGTGCCTGGAGTAGACGGGACAGCATCTTC. Translating gives CAWSRRDSIF. Complete variable domain (other parts from reference TRBV30 and TRBJ1-2): SQTIHQWPATLVQPVGSPLSLECTVEGTSNPNLYWYRQAAGRGLQLLFYSVGIGQISSEVPQNLSASRPQDRQFILSSKKLLLSDSGFYLCAWSRRDSIFGSGTRLTVV.

The CDR3 nucleotides read TGTGCCAGCAGTTTATGGACGGGGCTGGGCGCCAACGTCCTGACTTTC. It yields the protein CASSLWTGLGANVLTF. This chain joins TRBV28 and TRBJ2-6; D may correspond to TRBD1 or TRBD2 (5 bases each). This CDR3 is built from 16 residues. The germline CDR1 and CDR2 sequences are MDHEN and SYDVKM. V was clipped by 0 bases and J by 7 bases, with 13 bases between them.

The chain joins TRBV9 to TRBJ1-3; D perhaps matches TRBD1 (6 bases). V lost 0 bases and J 7 bases, leaving 14 bases between the germline ends. Germline V lookup: CDR1 SGDLS, CDR2 YYNGEE. This CDR3 spans 15 amino acids. The CDR3 spells CASSVAWGARNTIYF. The CDR3 region has the DNA TGTGCCAGCAGCGTAGCATGGGGGGCGAGGAACACCATATATTTT.

This clone was picked up one time. This sequence joins TRBV5-1 and TRBJ1-2; D is possibly TRBD1 (6 bases). V was trimmed by 3 bases and J by 4 bases, leaving 10 bases between them. Germline assignment: CDR1 SGHRS and CDR2 YFSETQ. The CDR3 runs 13 residues. This CDR3 reads CASSYGQSYGYTF. CDR3 nucleotide sequence: TGCGCCAGCAGCTACGGACAGAGCTATGGCTACACCTTC.

This clone was seen a single time. The chain couples TRBV6-6 to TRBJ2-3, with D unresolved. The V end was cut by 0 bases, the J end by 2 bases, with 6 bases between. CDR1 and CDR2 (germline): MNHNY, SVGAGI (reference sequence). The CDR3 totals 14 residues. The CDR3 loop reads CASSYSETTDTQYF. CDR3 bases: TGTGCCAGCAGTTACTCGGAAACCACAGATACGCAGTATTTT.

This chain uses TRBV27 with TRBJ2-3; D uncertain. Germline values: CDR1 MNHEY, CDR2 SMNVEV (reference sequence). Trimming shortened V by 2 bases and J by 0 bases, and 3 bases separated the two germline ends. The CDR3 contains 13 residues. The CDR3: CASSLPSTDTQYF. CDR3 bases: TGTGCCAGCAGTTTACCGAGCACAGATACGCAGTATTTT.